The 5 T cell receptor beta chains reported below all come from one sample, sequenced in a study of T cell responses to AZD1222 COVID-19 vaccine. Sequencing was performed with immunoSEQ multiplex PCR; in TCRdb, only in-frame clones are kept and a portion is missing. Of around 58,000 clones in the sample, 80% to 90% were seen once. The specimen comprised peripheral blood, sampled on day 0 of AZD1222 vaccination. The receptors were gathered from an adult in good health.

The chain carries TRBV5-1 and TRBJ1-1, with D uncertain. CDR3 length equals 13 residues. In germline, CDR1 is SGHRS, CDR2 YFSETQ. V was clipped by 4 bases and J by 0 bases, with 7 bases between them. CDR3 protein: CASSVLMNTEAFF. The CDR3 DNA reads as TGCGCCAGCAGCGTTCTCATGAACACTGAAGCTTTCTTT.

The chain recombines TRBV2 with TRBJ2-2, with D tentatively TRBD1 or TRBD2 (6 bases each). Germline assignment: CDR1 SNHLY and CDR2 FYNNEI. Trimming removed 6 bases from V and 7 bases from J, with 12 bases in between. This CDR3 has 13 amino acids. DNA of the CDR3: TGTGCCAGCAGCCGGGGGCGAGACGGGGAGCTGTTTTTT. Protein product: CASSRGRDGELFF.

V is TRBV5-1 and J is TRBJ2-1; TRBD2 matches at 8 bases. V lost 4 bases to trimming and J lost 2 bases; unmatched junction nucleotides: 5. The CDR3 extends over 15 amino acids. CDR1 and CDR2 from the germline V gene are SGHRS and YFSETQ. Here the CDR3 reads CASSPGTRTYNEQFF. The CDR3 coding sequence is TGCGCCAGCAGCCCCGGGACTAGGACCTACAATGAGCAGTTCTTC.

V and J are TRBV6-1 and TRBJ1-1; TRBD1 matches at 8 bases. Germline CDR1 and CDR2: MNHNS and SASEGT. The V gene end was trimmed by 7 bases and the J gene end by 5 bases; junction bases not matched to a gene: 15. The CDR3 has 16 residues. This CDR3 reads CASTERPGTGSTEAFF. The CDR3 DNA follows: TGTGCCAGCACTGAGCGCCCGGGGACAGGCAGTACTGAAGCTTTCTTT.

This clone was picked up a small number of times. V is TRBV28 and J is TRBJ2-1; 7 bases agree with TRBD1. This CDR3 is 14 amino acids long. CDR1 is MDHEN and CDR2 is SYDVKM in the germline V gene. The V and J ends lost 5 bases and 2 bases, in that order; junction bases with no gene match: 3. CDR3: CASSRDSTYNEQFF. The CDR3 DNA reads TGTGCCAGCAGTAGGGACAGTACCTACAATGAGCAGTTCTTC.